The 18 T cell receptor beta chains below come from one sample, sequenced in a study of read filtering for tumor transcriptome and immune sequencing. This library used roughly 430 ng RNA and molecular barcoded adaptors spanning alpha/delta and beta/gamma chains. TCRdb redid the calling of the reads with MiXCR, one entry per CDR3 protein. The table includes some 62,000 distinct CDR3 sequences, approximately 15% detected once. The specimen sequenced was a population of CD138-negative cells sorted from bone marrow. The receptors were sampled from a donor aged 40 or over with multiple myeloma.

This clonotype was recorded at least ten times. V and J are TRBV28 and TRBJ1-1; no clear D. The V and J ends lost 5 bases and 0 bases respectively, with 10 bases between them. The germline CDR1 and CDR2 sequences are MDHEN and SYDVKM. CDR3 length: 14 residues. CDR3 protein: CASSSYYMNTEAFF. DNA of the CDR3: TGTGCCAGCAGTAGTTACTATATGAACACTGAAGCTTTCTTT.

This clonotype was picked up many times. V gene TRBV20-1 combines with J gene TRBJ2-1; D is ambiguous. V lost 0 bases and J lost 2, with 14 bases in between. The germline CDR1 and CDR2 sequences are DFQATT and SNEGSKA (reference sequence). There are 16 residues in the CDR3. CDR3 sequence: CSARDPRSIAYNEQFF. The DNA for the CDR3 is TGCAGTGCTAGAGATCCGAGATCTATCGCCTACAATGAGCAGTTCTTC.

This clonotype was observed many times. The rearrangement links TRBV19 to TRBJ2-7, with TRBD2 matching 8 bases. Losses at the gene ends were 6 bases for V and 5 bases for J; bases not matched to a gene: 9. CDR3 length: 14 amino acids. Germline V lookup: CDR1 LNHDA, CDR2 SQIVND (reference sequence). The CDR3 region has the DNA TGTGCCAGTAGGAATCGGGAGGGCCGGAACGAGCAGTACTTC. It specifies CASRNREGRNEQYF.

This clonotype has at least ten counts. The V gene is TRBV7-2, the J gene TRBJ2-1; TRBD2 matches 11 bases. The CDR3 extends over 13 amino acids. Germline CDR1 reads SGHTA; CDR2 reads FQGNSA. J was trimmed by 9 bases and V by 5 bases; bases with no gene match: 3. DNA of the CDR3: TGTGCCAGCAGCACTAGCGGGAGAAGTGAGCAGTTCTTC. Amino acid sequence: CASSTSGRSEQFF.

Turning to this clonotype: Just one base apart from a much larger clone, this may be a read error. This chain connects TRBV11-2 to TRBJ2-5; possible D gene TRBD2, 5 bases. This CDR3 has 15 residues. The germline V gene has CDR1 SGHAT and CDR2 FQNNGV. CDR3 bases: TGTGCCAGCAGCTTAAGAGGGTCAGGAGCAGAGGCCCAGTACTTC. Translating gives CASSLRGSGAEAQYF.

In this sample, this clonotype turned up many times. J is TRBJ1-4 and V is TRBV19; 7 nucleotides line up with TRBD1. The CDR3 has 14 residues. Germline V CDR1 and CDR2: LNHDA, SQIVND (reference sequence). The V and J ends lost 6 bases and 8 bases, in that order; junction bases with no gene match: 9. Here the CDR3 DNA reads TGTGCCAGTAGGCCGTGGACAGGAGAGGAAAAACTGTTTTTT. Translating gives CASRPWTGEEKLFF.

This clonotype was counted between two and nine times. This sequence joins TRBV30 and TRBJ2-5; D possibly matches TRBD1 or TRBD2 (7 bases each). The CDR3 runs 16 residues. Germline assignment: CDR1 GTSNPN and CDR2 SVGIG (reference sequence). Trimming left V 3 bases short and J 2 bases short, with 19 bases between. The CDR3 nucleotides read TGTGCCTGGAGCGGCTCCTCAGGGGGAGGGCAAGAGACCCAGTACTTC. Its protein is CAWSGSSGGGQETQYF.

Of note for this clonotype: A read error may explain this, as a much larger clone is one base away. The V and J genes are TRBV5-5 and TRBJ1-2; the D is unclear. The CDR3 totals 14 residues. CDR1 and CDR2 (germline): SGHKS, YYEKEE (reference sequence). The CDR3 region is CAGSLQRAGYGYTF. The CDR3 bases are TGTGCCGGCAGCCTCCAGCGGGCCGGCTATGGCTACACCTTC. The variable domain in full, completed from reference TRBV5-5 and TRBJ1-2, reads DAGVTQSPTHLIKTRGQQVTLRCSPISGHKSVSWYQQVLGQGPQFIFQYYEKEERGRGNFPDRFSARQFPNYSSELNVNALLLGDSALYLCAGSLQRAGYGYTFGSGTRLTVV.

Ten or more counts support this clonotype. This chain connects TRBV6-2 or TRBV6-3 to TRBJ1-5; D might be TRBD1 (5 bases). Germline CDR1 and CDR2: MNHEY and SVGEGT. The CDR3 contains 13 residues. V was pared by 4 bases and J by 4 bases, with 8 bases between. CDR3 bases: TGTGCCAGCAGTTTATCAGGGAATCAGCCCCAGCATTTT. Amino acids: CASSLSGNQPQHF.

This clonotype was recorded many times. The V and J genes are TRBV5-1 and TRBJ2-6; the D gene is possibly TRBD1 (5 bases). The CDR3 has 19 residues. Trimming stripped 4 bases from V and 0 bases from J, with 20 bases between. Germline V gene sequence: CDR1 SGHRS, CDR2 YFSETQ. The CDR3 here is CASSPPGAGSSSGANVLTF. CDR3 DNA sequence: TGCGCCAGCAGCCCCCCTGGGGCAGGAAGCAGCTCTGGGGCCAACGTCCTGACTTTC.

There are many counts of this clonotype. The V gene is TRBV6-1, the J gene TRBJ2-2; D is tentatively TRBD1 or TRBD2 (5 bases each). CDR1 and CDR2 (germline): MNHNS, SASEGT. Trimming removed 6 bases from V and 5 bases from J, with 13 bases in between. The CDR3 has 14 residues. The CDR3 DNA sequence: TGTGCCAGCAGAAGGGACGGCTTAACCGGGGAGCTGTTTTTT. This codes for CASRRDGLTGELFF.

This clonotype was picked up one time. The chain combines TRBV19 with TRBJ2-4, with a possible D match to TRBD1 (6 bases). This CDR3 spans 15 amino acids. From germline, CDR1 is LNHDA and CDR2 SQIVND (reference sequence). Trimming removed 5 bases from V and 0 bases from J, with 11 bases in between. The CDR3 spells CASSYRVLAKNIQYF. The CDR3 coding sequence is TGTGCCAGTAGTTACAGGGTATTAGCCAAAAACATTCAGTACTTC. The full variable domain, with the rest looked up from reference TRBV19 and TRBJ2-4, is DGGITQSPKYLFRKEGQNVTLSCEQNLNHDAMYWYRQDPGQGLRLIYYSQIVNDFQKGDIAEGYSVSREKKESFPLTVTSAQKNPTAFYLCASSYRVLAKNIQYFGAGTRLSVL.

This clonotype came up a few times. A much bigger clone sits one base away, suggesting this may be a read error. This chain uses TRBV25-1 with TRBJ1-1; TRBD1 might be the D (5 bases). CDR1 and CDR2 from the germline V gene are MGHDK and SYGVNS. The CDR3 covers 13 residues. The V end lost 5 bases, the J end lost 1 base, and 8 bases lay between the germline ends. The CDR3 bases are TGTGCCAGCAGTAAGGGGAAGAACACTGAAGCTTTCTTT. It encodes CASSKGKNTEAFF.

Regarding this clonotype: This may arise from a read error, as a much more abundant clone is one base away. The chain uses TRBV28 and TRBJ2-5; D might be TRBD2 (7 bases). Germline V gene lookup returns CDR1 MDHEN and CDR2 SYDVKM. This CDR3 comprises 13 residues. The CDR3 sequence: CASSWRGQDTQYF. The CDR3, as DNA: TGTGCCAGCAGTTGGCGGGGGCAAGATACCCAGTACTTC.

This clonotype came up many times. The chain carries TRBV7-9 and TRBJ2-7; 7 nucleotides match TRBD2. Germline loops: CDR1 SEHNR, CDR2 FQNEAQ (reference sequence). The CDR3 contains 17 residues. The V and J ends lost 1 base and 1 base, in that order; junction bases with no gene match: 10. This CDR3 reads CASSLEAGIRYSYEQYF. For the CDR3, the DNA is TGTGCCAGCAGCTTAGAAGCGGGAATACGCTATTCCTACGAGCAGTACTTC.

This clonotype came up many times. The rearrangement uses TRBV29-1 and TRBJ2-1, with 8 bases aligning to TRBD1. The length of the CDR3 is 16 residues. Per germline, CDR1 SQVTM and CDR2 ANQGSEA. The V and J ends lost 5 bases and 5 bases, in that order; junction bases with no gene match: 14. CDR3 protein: CSVPAVRGLNHNEQFF. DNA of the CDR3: TGCAGCGTTCCTGCGGTCAGGGGGCTAAACCACAATGAGCAGTTCTTC.

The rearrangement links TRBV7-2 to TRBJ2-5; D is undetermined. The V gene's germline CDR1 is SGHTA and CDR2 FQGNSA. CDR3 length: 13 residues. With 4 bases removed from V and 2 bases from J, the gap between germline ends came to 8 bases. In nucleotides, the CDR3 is TGTGCCAGCAGCTCCGTTTTACAAGAGACCCAGTACTTC. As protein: CASSSVLQETQYF.

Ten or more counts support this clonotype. Here the CDR3 DNA reads TGTGCCAGCAGCCAAGATCGAACCTGGAATGAGCAGTTCTTC. It encodes CASSQDRTWNEQFF. The chain recombines TRBV14 with TRBJ2-1; unclear D gene. The CDR3 spans 14 residues. The ends were cut back, 0 bases at V and 7 bases at J, with 10 bases in the middle. From germline, CDR1 is SGHDN and CDR2 FVKESK.